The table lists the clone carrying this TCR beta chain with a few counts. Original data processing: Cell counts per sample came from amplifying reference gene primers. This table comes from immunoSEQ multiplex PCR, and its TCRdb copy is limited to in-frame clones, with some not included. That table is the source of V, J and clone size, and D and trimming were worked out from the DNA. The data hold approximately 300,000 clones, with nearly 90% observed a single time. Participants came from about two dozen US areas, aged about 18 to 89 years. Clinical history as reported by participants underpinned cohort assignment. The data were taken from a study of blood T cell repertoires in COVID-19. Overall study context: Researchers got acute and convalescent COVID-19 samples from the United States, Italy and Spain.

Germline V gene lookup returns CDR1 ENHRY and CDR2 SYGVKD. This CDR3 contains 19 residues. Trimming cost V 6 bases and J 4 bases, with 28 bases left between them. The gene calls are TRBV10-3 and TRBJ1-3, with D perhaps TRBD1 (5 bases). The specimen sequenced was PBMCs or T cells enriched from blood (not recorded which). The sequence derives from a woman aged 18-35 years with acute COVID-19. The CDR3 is CAISSRPRVQGARGNTIYF. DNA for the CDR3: TGTGCCATCAGCTCCCGACCTAGGGTTCAGGGTGCGCGAGGAAACACCATATATTTT.